This T cell receptor beta chain is from a study of regulatory T cells in long-lasting Graves disease. The time point was: persistent/refractory GD, antithyroid drugs over 5 years with positive TRAb. From PBMCs, RNA was extracted and then used to make the TCR library. This clonotype was seen only a few times. The CDR3 runs 11 residues. V was trimmed by 6 bases and J by 2 bases, leaving 4 bases between them. TCR beta libraries were built with iRepertoire HTBI primers and Arm-PCR of CDR3 regions. MiXCR, run by TCRdb on the multiplex PCR reads, gives a single entry per CDR3 protein. The table lists 500,000 to 800,000 distinct CDR3 sequences, 30% of them singletons, with 40% to 50% in the top ten.

The receptor was derived from a female donor with Graves disease. Material: peripheral blood mononuclear cells (PBMCs), obtained when the disease was refractory, from a patient treated with antithyroid drugs. The rearrangement uses TRBV12-3 or TRBV12-4 and TRBJ1-1; no clear D. Here the CDR3 DNA reads TGTGCCAGCAGGATTAACACTGAAGCTTTCTTT. It encodes CASRINTEAFF.